Each of the 13 T cell receptor beta chains below was sequenced from the same sample in a study of T cell responses to AZD1222 COVID-19 vaccine. Here immunoSEQ multiplex PCR was the method, and the copy in TCRdb shows in-frame clones only, minus some. The data contain about 170,000 clones, roughly 90% of them singletons. Here the sequenced sample was peripheral blood, taken on day 0 of AZD1222 vaccination. Receptors originate from an adult in good health.

This clone was recorded only once. The chain combines TRBV6-2 or TRBV6-3 with TRBJ2-7, with D possibly called TRBD1 or TRBD2 (5 bases each). Germline loops: CDR1 MNHEY, CDR2 SVGEGT. This CDR3 has 14 residues. V was pared by 2 bases and J by 3 bases, with 11 bases between. The CDR3 is CASSYPGPGYEQYF. The CDR3 region has the DNA TGTGCCAGCAGTTACCCGGGACCTGGCTACGAGCAGTACTTC.

The chain joins TRBV18 to TRBJ1-5, with D possibly TRBD1 on 5 matching bases. CDR3 length equals 15 residues. V dropped 0 bases and J dropped 4 bases, with 10 bases sitting between them. The germline V gene has CDR1 KGHSH and CDR2 LQKENI. The CDR3 nucleotides are TGTGCCAGCTCACCACCGAGTCGGGGGAATCAGCCCCAGCATTTT. This codes for CASSPPSRGNQPQHF.

This rearrangement joins TRBV5-6 to TRBJ2-7, with D unresolved. The V and J ends lost 3 bases and 5 bases respectively, with 15 bases between them. CDR3 length: 14 amino acids. CDR1 and CDR2 from the germline V gene are SGHDT and YYEEEE. CDR3 sequence (DNA): TGTGCCAGCAGCTATTATTCGGGCGTCGACGAGCAGTACTTC. It translates to CASSYYSGVDEQYF.

In this sample, this clone turned up a few times. The gene calls are TRBV5-4 and TRBJ1-1; D not resolved. The V gene lost 3 bases and the J gene lost 1 base, with 7 bases spanning the gap. The CDR3 is 13 residues long. Looked up from germline, CDR1 is SGHNT and CDR2 is YYREEE (reference sequence). CDR3: CASSSAPNTEAFF. CDR3 DNA: TGTGCCAGCAGCTCCGCCCCGAACACTGAAGCTTTCTTT.

The chain uses TRBV11-3 and TRBJ2-5; D is ambiguous. The CDR3 is 13 residues long. The germline V gene has CDR1 SGHNT and CDR2 YENEEA. V dropped 1 base and J dropped 5 bases, with 8 bases sitting between them. CDR3 coding DNA: TGTGCCAGCAGCTTAGGAGAGGAGGAGACCCAGTACTTC. Its protein product is CASSLGEEETQYF.

This chain links TRBV21-1 with TRBJ1-2. TRBV21-1 is designated a pseudogene. The CDR3 has 16 residues. CDR3 region: CASSKNLSLLGYGYTF. As DNA, the CDR3 is TGTGCCAGCAGCAAAAATCTTAGCCTCTTGGGCTATGGCTACACCTTC.

The gene calls are TRBV7-9 and TRBJ1-1; TRBD1 agrees at 7 bases. The CDR3 sequence is 16 residues long. The junction had 12 bases not matched to a gene; V was cut back by 5 bases and J by 3 bases. Per the germline V gene, CDR1 is SEHNR and CDR2 is FQNEAQ (reference sequence). The CDR3 region is CASSRQGGRRDTEAFF. In nucleotides, the CDR3 is TGTGCCAGCAGCCGTCAGGGGGGGCGCCGGGACACTGAAGCTTTCTTT.

The chain couples TRBV5-1 to TRBJ2-7; TRBD1 agrees at 10 bases. CDR3 size: 15 residues. The V and J ends lost 4 bases and 4 bases, in that order; junction bases with no gene match: 8. Germline CDR1 SGHRS, CDR2 YFSETQ. CDR3 coding DNA: TGCGCCAGCAGCCCATCCGGGACAGGGGTATACGAGCAGTACTTC. It is translated as CASSPSGTGVYEQYF. Full variable domain (outside the CDR3, taken from reference TRBV5-1 and TRBJ2-7): KAGVTQTPRYLIKTRGQQVTLSCSPISGHRSVSWYQQTPGQGLQFLFEYFSETQRNKGNFPGRFSGRQFSNSRSEMNVSTLELGDSALYLCASSPSGTGVYEQYFGPGTRLTVT.

V usage is TRBV4-3 and J usage is TRBJ2-3, with a tentative D call TRBD1 (6 bases). Germline loops: CDR1 LGHNA, CDR2 YSLEER. Trimming shortened V by 3 bases and J by 14 bases, and 18 bases separated the two germline ends. The CDR3 sequence is 13 residues long. This CDR3 is CASSHWDIWGRYF. Here the CDR3 DNA reads TGCGCCAGCAGCCATTGGGACATTTGGGGGAGGTATTTT.

The V gene is TRBV12-3 or TRBV12-4, the J gene TRBJ1-5; 7 bases are shared with TRBD1. The trim removed 7 bases at V and 4 bases at J, leaving 4 bases unmatched. The CDR3 sequence is 13 residues long. Here the CDR3 reads CASKGQVNQPQHF. The DNA for the CDR3 is TGTGCCAGCAAAGGACAGGTAAATCAGCCCCAGCATTTT.

Only one count was recorded for this clone. The V call is TRBV15, the J call TRBJ1-4; D remains unclear. CDR3 size: 11 residues. Per germline, CDR1 LNHNV and CDR2 YYDKDF (reference sequence). With 2 bases removed from V and 8 bases from J, the gap between germline ends came to 3 bases. The CDR3 protein is CATSRSEKLFF. CDR3 DNA: TGTGCCACCAGCAGATCGGAAAAACTGTTTTTT.

This chain uses TRBV28 with TRBJ1-1; D is unresolved. V was trimmed by 3 bases and J by 10 bases, leaving 18 bases between them. The CDR3 spans 14 residues. Germline-derived CDR1 and CDR2 are MDHEN and SYDVKM. CDR3 region: CASSFGGSLRAAFF. The CDR3 DNA is TGTGCCAGCAGTTTTGGAGGGTCCTTAAGGGCAGCTTTCTTT.

The chain uses TRBV7-2 and TRBJ2-7, with 7 bases that match TRBD1. This CDR3 has 15 amino acids. The germline V gene has CDR1 SGHTA and CDR2 FQGNSA. V dropped 5 bases and J dropped 0; count of bases not matched to a gene: 7. The CDR3 is CASSPLGQTSYEQYF. CDR3 sequence (DNA): TGTGCCAGCAGCCCCCTGGGACAGACCTCCTACGAGCAGTACTTC.